Presented here are 5 T cell receptor beta chains from one specimen sequenced in a study of blood T cell repertoires in COVID-19. Measured with immunoSEQ multiplex PCR; TCRdb has only the in-frame clones, and not every one. The sample contains 95,000 to 100,000 clones, around 90% of which appear only once. The specimen sequenced was peripheral blood. The receptors were sampled from a man aged 50 to 59 with acute or convalescent COVID-19.

CDR3 loop: CASSGLGQLNTGELFF. DNA for the CDR3: TGCGCCAGCAGCGGGCTGGGGCAATTGAACACCGGGGAGCTGTTTTTT. The chain is built from TRBV5-1 and TRBJ2-2; tentative D call: TRBD1 (5 bases). V was pared by 4 bases and J by 1 base, with 14 bases between. CDR1 and CDR2 from the germline V gene are SGHRS and YFSETQ. This CDR3 region has 16 residues. The variable domain in full, completed from reference TRBV5-1 and TRBJ2-2, reads KAGVTQTPRYLIKTRGQQVTLSCSPISGHRSVSWYQQTPGQGLQFLFEYFSETQRNKGNFPGRFSGRQFSNSRSEMNVSTLELGDSALYLCASSGLGQLNTGELFFGEGSRLTVL.

The J gene is TRBJ1-1, the V gene TRBV12-5; tentatively, D is TRBD1 (5 bases). V lost 0 bases and J lost 0, with 11 bases in between. The CDR3 has 16 residues. Germline assignment: CDR1 LGHNT and CDR2 FRNRAP. The CDR3: CASGLVPPGMNTEAFF. CDR3 in DNA: TGTGCTAGTGGTTTGGTACCCCCAGGGATGAACACTGAAGCTTTCTTT. The full variable domain, its missing parts supplied by reference TRBV12-5 and TRBJ1-1, is DARVTQTPRHKVTEMGQEVTMRCQPILGHNTVFWYRQTMMQGLELLAYFRNRAPLDDSGMPKDRFSAEMPDATLATLKIQPSEPRDSAVYFCASGLVPPGMNTEAFFGQGTRLTVV.

This sequence joins TRBV28 and TRBJ1-4, with 12 bases lining up with TRBD1. Germline V gene sequence: CDR1 MDHEN, CDR2 SYDVKM. The CDR3 totals 14 residues. V lost 4 bases and J lost 10; bases outside the gene matches: 4. The CDR3 loop reads CASSSGQGAGKLFF. DNA for the CDR3: TGTGCCAGCAGTTCGGGACAGGGGGCCGGAAAACTGTTTTTT. The whole variable domain, filled in from reference TRBV28 and TRBJ1-4, reads DVKVTQSSRYLVKRTGEKVFLECVQDMDHENMFWYRQDPGLGLRLIYFSYDVKMKEKGDIPEGYSVSREKKERFSLILESASTNQTSMYLCASSSGQGAGKLFFGSGTQLSVL.

This rearrangement joins TRBV6-6 to TRBJ2-2, with D hard to call. Per the germline V gene, CDR1 is MNHNY and CDR2 is SVGAGI (reference sequence). Trimming cost V 0 bases and J 6 bases, with 11 bases left between them. CDR3 length: 15 amino acids. The CDR3 sequence is CASSYSKTKPGELFF. The CDR3 nucleotides read TGTGCCAGCAGTTACTCCAAAACTAAGCCCGGGGAGCTGTTTTTT.

This clone was seen only once. V usage is TRBV6-5 and J usage is TRBJ2-7, with a tentative D call TRBD2 (6 bases). From germline, CDR1 is MNHEY and CDR2 SVGAGI. V lost 2 bases, J lost 2 bases, and 13 bases lay in between. The CDR3 loop spans 15 amino acids. The CDR3 is CASSYLPTRTYEQYF. CDR3 DNA sequence: TGTGCCAGCAGTTACCTACCGACTAGGACCTACGAGCAGTACTTC.